This section outlines one T cell receptor (beta chain) sequence together with its context. V trimming: 5 bases; J trimming: 4 bases; junction bases outside the gene matches: 2. Germline CDR1 reads GTSNPN; CDR2 reads SVGIG (reference sequence). CDR3 length: 12 residues. In every patient, relapse followed autologous stem cell transplantation, while exposure to brentuximab vedotin differed. The data were obtained in a study of PD-1 blockade in classical Hodgkin lymphoma. This table comes from immunoSEQ multiplex PCR, and its TCRdb copy is limited to in-frame clones, with some not included. The sample lists about 41,000 clones; about 74% were seen once.

The specimen was peripheral blood mononuclear cells (PBMCs), collected at baseline. The V gene is TRBV30, the J gene TRBJ2-3, with 8 bases lining up with TRBD1. The source is a human donor with classical Hodgkin lymphoma. The CDR3 region is CAWSTGADTQYF. DNA of the CDR3: TGTGCCTGGTCGACAGGGGCAGATACGCAGTATTTT.